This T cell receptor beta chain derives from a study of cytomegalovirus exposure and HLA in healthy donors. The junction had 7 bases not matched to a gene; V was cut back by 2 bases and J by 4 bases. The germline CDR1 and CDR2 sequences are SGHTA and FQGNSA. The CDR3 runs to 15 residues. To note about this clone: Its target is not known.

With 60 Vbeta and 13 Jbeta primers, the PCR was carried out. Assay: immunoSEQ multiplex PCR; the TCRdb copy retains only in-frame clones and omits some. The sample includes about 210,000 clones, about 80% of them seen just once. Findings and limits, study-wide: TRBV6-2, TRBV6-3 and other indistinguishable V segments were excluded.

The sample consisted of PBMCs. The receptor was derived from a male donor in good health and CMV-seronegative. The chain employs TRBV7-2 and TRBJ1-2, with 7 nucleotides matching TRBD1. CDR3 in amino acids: CASSLRQGGIYGYTF. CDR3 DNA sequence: TGTGCCAGCAGCTTACGGCAGGGGGGAATCTATGGCTACACCTTC.